This T cell receptor beta chain was found in a study of molecular identifiers for immune sequencing clone quantification. In the study overall: Sequencing covered four of five parts into which replicate RNA from about 20,000 or 100,000 naive CD8 cells was split. General study points: Clones above 20 RNA copies contained over 97% of effector molecules and under 1% of naive molecules. Spiked-in Jurkat TCR RNA corresponding to one cell was reported as detectable against around 1 million naive cells.

Many counts were recorded for this clonotype. As yet, its antigen is unknown. CD8+CD4-CCR7+CD45RA+ cells were sorted as naive CD8 T cells. MiXCR was run by TCRdb on the PCR reads, yielding one entry per CDR3 protein. This sample has about 18,000 distinct CDR3 sequences; 20% to 25% occur once, and the top ten carry about 6%. The germline gives CDR1 SEHNR, CDR2 FQNEAQ (reference sequence). The CDR3 loop spans 11 amino acids. V was trimmed by 7 bases and J by 6 bases, leaving 8 bases between them. The TCR originated in a human donor in good health. Some libraries in this study had Jurkat cell RNA spiked in. V gene TRBV7-9 combines with J gene TRBJ2-3, with D perhaps matching TRBD1 or TRBD2 (5 bases each). Specimen: naive CD8+ T cells from blood, with Jurkat cell RNA spiked in. Regarding subset: FACS-sorted CD8+CD4-CCR7+CD45RA+ naive T cells. The CDR3 DNA sequence: TGTGCCAGCACTTGGGGGGATACGCAGTATTTT. This encodes CASTWGDTQYF.